This TCR beta chain was identified in a study of T cells in localized non-small cell lung cancer. Findings and limits, study-wide: Patients showing higher blood T cell density tended to see longer overall survival. Heterogeneity within the tumor remains possible, as just one region underwent sequencing. Exceeding tumor, uninvolved adjacent lung had the highest T cell clonality. Of the top 100 tumor clones, median roughly 60 were in adjacent lung, over 25 among its top 100.

The CDR3 spans 14 residues. The germline CDR1 and CDR2 sequences are LNHDA and SQIVND (reference sequence). Trimming cost V 8 bases and J 4 bases, with 14 bases left between them. Sequencing was performed with immunoSEQ multiplex PCR; in TCRdb, only in-frame clones are kept and a portion is missing. The sample lists under 11,000 clones; just under 30% were seen once. On this clone itself: What it recognizes is unknown.

The genes are TRBV19 and TRBJ1-4; weak D call: TRBD1 (5 bases). The TCR originated in a man aged 35 to 69 with stage I lung adenocarcinoma. The sequencing here drew on lung tumor tissue, taken before any cancer treatment. CDR3 coding DNA: TGTGCCAGTGGTGAGGGACTAAGTAATGAAAAACTGTTTTTT. Residues: CASGEGLSNEKLFF.